Listed here is a single T cell receptor beta chain. The antigen is undetermined. This entry comes from a study of cytomegalovirus exposure and HLA in healthy donors. This CDR3 has 13 amino acids. Germline V CDR1 and CDR2: SGHTS, YDEGEE. The V gene lost 9 bases and the J gene lost 5 bases, with 18 bases spanning the gap. Primers included in the PCR were 60 Vbeta and 13 Jbeta primers. Assay: immunoSEQ multiplex PCR; the TCRdb copy retains only in-frame clones and omits some. The sample lists roughly 260,000 clones; roughly 81% were seen once. Findings of the study overall: Cytomegalovirus status was reportedly diagnosed by the classifier with high sensitivity and specificity.

This clonotype was obtained from a woman aged 40 to 50 in good health and CMV-seropositive. Sequencing was performed on PBMCs. The chain links TRBV5-8 to TRBJ2-7; D is possibly TRBD2 (6 bases). CDR3 coding DNA: TGTGCCAACAAAAGACGGGGGAGTGACGAGCAGTACTTC. Encoded protein: CANKRRGSDEQYF.